Below, 7 T cell receptor beta chains from the same sample are listed, as sequenced in a study of shared clonotypes between healthy human individuals. Produced via immunoSEQ multiplex PCR; TCRdb's table is partial and in-frame only. The profile shows fewer than 550,000 clones, 75% to 80% of them singletons. Sequenced material: PBMCs. These receptors were collected from a woman aged 35 to 49 in good health. Some clones in this sample may be carry-over from other donors' samples.

V usage is TRBV21-1 and J usage is TRBJ1-5; the table assigns TRBD1, which was not confirmed against the DNA. TRBV21-1 is a known pseudogene. The CDR3 is 16 residues long. The CDR3 is CASRTRGRGGNQPQHF. CDR3 coding DNA: TGTGCCAGCAGAACCAGGGGGCGAGGGGGCAATCAGCCCCAGCATTTT.

V usage is TRBV5-1 and J usage is TRBJ2-5; 7 positions match TRBD1. V shed 6 bases, J shed 5 bases, and the junction held 13 bases outside the gene matches. CDR3 length equals 15 residues. CDR1 and CDR2 (germline): SGHRS, YFSETQ. Written as DNA, the CDR3 is TGCGCCAGCACCCCAACAGGGGTAGGTGGGGAGACCCAGTACTTC. This gives the protein CASTPTGVGGETQYF.

The chain carries TRBV7-2 and TRBJ2-7; D may match TRBD1 or TRBD2 (6 bases each). The CDR3 has 16 amino acids. The V gene lost 5 bases and the J gene lost 2 bases, with 19 bases spanning the gap. Germline V lookup: CDR1 SGHTA, CDR2 FQGNSA. The CDR3 spells CASSPGGWDITYEQYF. CDR3 in DNA: TGTGCCAGCAGCCCAGGAGGGTGGGACATCACCTACGAGCAGTACTTC.

In its sample, this clone was seen a few times. The chain carries TRBV7-2 and TRBJ1-1; no firm D call. CDR1 and CDR2 (germline): SGHTA, FQGNSA. V was cut by 10 bases and J by 1 base, with 13 bases left in between. The CDR3 has 13 amino acids. In nucleotides, the CDR3 is TGTGCCACCCAAGGGCCCACGAACACTGAAGCTTTCTTT. This encodes CATQGPTNTEAFF.

V gene TRBV6-1 combines with J gene TRBJ1-4, with D maybe TRBD1 (5 bases). Germline CDR1 reads MNHNS; CDR2 reads SASEGT. This CDR3 spans 14 amino acids. V was cut by 5 bases and J by 8 bases, with 15 bases left in between. CDR3 DNA sequence: TGTGCCAGCAGTAGACAGAGGCGGGACGAAAAACTGTTTTTT. This codes for CASSRQRRDEKLFF.

Notes on this clone: Within the sample, other DNA sequences also encode this same CDR3. The chain links TRBV5-1 to TRBJ2-2, with a weak D call TRBD1 (6 bases). The CDR3 loop spans 14 amino acids. In germline, CDR1 is SGHRS, CDR2 YFSETQ. The ends were cut back, 7 bases at V and 4 bases at J, with 14 bases in the middle. The CDR3 coding sequence is TGCGCCAGCTCCTACAGGGTCGGCACCGGGGAGCTGTTTTTT. The encoded protein is CASSYRVGTGELFF.

This chain uses TRBV27 with TRBJ1-1, with TRBD1 as a possible D gene (6 bases). V lost 5 bases and J lost 1, with 14 bases in between. Germline CDR1 and CDR2: MNHEY and SMNVEV (reference sequence). The CDR3 loop spans 15 amino acids. The CDR3 sequence: CASSLGTTGNTEAFF. In nucleotides, the CDR3 is TGTGCCAGCAGTCTGGGGACAACCGGGAACACTGAAGCTTTCTTT.